Included here is one T cell receptor beta chain sequence, with context. The CDR3 is 15 residues long. Germline V gives CDR1 MDHEN, CDR2 SYDVKM. V was pared by 2 bases and J by 7 bases, with 6 bases of the junction left unmatched. Only in-frame clones appear in the TCRdb table, and some are missing; sequencing was by immunoSEQ multiplex PCR. The sample has about 430,000 clones; around nine tenths are singletons. The data were obtained in a study of blood T cell repertoires in COVID-19. The sample consisted of PBMCs or T cells enriched from blood (not recorded which). This TCR derives from a woman under 30 who had been exposed to COVID-19. The chain couples TRBV28 to TRBJ2-7, with 12 bases aligning to TRBD2. The CDR3 loop reads CASSLTPSGGAEQYF. Here the CDR3 DNA reads TGTGCCAGCAGTTTAACCCCTAGCGGGGGGGCGGAGCAGTACTTC.